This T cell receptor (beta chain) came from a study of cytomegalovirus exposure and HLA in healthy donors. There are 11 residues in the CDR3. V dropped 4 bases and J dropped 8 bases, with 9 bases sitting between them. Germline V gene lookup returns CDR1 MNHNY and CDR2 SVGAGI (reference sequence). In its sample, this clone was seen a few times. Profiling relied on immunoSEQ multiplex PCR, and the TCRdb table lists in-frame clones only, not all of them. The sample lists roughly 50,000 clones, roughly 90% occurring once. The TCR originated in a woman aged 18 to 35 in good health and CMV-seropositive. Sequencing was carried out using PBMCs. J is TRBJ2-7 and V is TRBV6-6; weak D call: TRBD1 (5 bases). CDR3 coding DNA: TGTGCCAGCAGTTTGTCAGGGAAGCAGTACTTC. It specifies CASSLSGKQYF.